These T cell receptor beta chains were read from a single sample in a study of response to subunit inactivated influenza vaccine. One entry per CDR3 protein, called by TCRdb with MiXCR from the RT-PCR reads. The sample contains fewer than 600,000 distinct CDR3 sequences, 6.5% to 8% of which appear only once. The sample was PBMCs from blood, taken less than 30 months after vaccination. These receptors all stem from a man aged 50-75 years who received an inactivated influenza vaccine. Both conserved end residues are part of each CDR3. Each record gives: J gene, D gene, clone size, V gene, CDR3 protein, CDR3 DNA. A D gene is named only where the DNA matches it firmly. Rows may omit the clone size; those that give it use once, few, many or a size class.

>TRBJ2-1|TRBD2|-|TRBV3-1
CASSPTGTSSNEQFF
TGTGCCAGCAGCCCTACCGGGACTAGCAGCAATGAGCAGTTCTTC
>TRBJ2-2|-|many|TRBV5-5
CASSLLGGVTGELFF
TGTGCCAGCAGCTTGTTAGGCGGTGTCACCGGGGAGCTGTTTTTT
>TRBJ1-2|TRBD1|many|TRBV7-2
CASSYPGQGDGYTF
TGTGCCAGCAGCTACCCGGGACAGGGTGATGGCTACACCTTC
>TRBJ2-3|-|few|TRBV7-3
CASSLTAQGGPDTQYF
TGTGCCAGCAGCTTAACGGCTCAGGGTGGGCCAGATACGCAGTATTTT
>TRBJ1-1|-|few|TRBV7-9
CASRAGLSEAFF
TGTGCCAGCCGTGCCGGGCTATCTGAAGCTTTCTTT
>TRBJ2-7|-|many|TRBV29-1
CSVEPPGSYEQYF
TGCAGCGTTGAACCCCCGGGGTCCTACGAGCAGTACTTC
>TRBJ1-1|TRBD1|-|TRBV5-5
CASSLSDRANTEAFF
TGTGCCAGCAGCTTGTCGGACAGGGCCAACACTGAAGCTTTCTTT
>TRBJ1-5|-|many|TRBV7-6
CASSLGQAGSNQPQHF
TGTGCCAGCAGCTTAGGACAGGCGGGTAGCAATCAGCCCCAGCATTTT
>TRBJ1-3|-|-|TRBV12-3/TRBV12-4
CASSRTHGGFGNTIYF
TGTGCCAGCAGCCGCACCCACGGGGGCTTCGGAAACACCATATATTTT
>TRBJ2-4|-|few|TRBV10-3
CAISERSQNIQYF
TGTGCCATCAGTGAGCGGTCCCAAAACATTCAGTACTTC
>TRBJ2-2|-|-|TRBV12-3/TRBV12-4
CASTPTVRAGGELFF
TGTGCCAGCACCCCAACCGTCAGGGCGGGCGGGGAGCTGTTTTTT
>TRBJ2-3|-|-|TRBV3-1
CASSQLWGGGPTDTQYF
TGTGCCAGCAGCCAACTCTGGGGAGGGGGGCCCACAGATACGCAGTATTTT
>TRBJ1-2|-|-|TRBV29-1
CSVEFQGFYGYTF
TGCAGCGTTGAGTTTCAGGGGTTCTATGGCTACACCTTC
>TRBJ2-7|-|-|TRBV20-1
CSGGDSSYEQYF
TGCAGTGGGGGGGACTCTTCCTACGAGCAGTACTTC
>TRBJ2-2|-|-|TRBV28
CASSFPPGELFF
TGTGCCAGCAGTTTTCCCCCCGGGGAGCTGTTTTTT
>TRBJ2-7|-|many|TRBV4-1
CASSQLRVSSEQYF
TGCGCCAGCAGCCAACTCCGGGTCAGCTCCGAGCAGTACTTC
>TRBJ2-3|TRBD2|-|TRBV6-2/TRBV6-3
CAARPSGEDTQYF
TGTGCCGCTCGCCCCAGCGGGGAAGATACGCAGTATTTT
>TRBJ1-6|-|-|TRBV6-2/TRBV6-3
CASSYPGPVGWTLPSPLHF
TGTGCCAGCAGTTACCCCGGACCGGTGGGATGGACCTTACCTTCACCCCTCCACTTT
>TRBJ2-6|TRBD2|many|TRBV29-1
CSVASGSSGANVLTF
TGCAGCGTTGCTAGCGGGAGCTCTGGGGCCAACGTCCTGACTTTC
>TRBJ2-1|TRBD2|-|TRBV4-3
CATPRREGNKQFF
TGCGCCACCCCCCGTCGGGAGGGTAATAAGCAGTTCTTC
>TRBJ1-1|TRBD1|few|TRBV18
CASSPPNNRGTEAFF
TGTGCCAGCTCACCACCAAATAACAGGGGCACTGAAGCTTTCTTT
>TRBJ2-3|-|few|TRBV6-2/TRBV6-3
CASSYPDSTDTQYF
TGTGCCAGCAGTTACCCGGATAGCACAGATACGCAGTATTTT
>TRBJ2-2|TRBD1|-|TRBV9
CASSGTGGNSGELFF
TGTGCCAGCAGCGGGACAGGGGGCAACTCCGGGGAGCTGTTTTTT
>TRBJ2-7|-|many|TRBV5-1
CASSPTLAINSYEQYF
TGCGCCAGCAGCCCGACGTTGGCCATAAATTCCTACGAGCAGTACTTC
>TRBJ1-1|-|many|TRBV15
CATSRDLNTEAFF
TGTGCCACCAGCAGAGATCTAAACACTGAAGCTTTCTTT
>TRBJ1-5|-|many|TRBV4-2
CASSQDQAGRNQPQHF
TGTGCCAGCAGCCAAGATCAGGCAGGTCGCAATCAGCCCCAGCATTTT
>TRBJ1-6|TRBD1|many|TRBV5-1
CASSVDRGRSPLHF
TGCGCCAGCAGCGTGGACAGGGGGCGATCACCCCTCCACTTT
>TRBJ2-2|-|-|TRBV9
CASSARRERTGELFF
TGTGCCAGCAGCGCCAGACGGGAGCGCACCGGGGAGCTGTTTTTT
>TRBJ1-4|TRBD1|many|TRBV5-1
CASSTAGGQVNEKLFF
TGCGCCAGCAGCACCGCTGGGGGACAGGTTAATGAAAAACTGTTTTTT
>TRBJ2-7|TRBD1|few|TRBV12-3/TRBV12-4
CASSIRDRGAEQYF
TGTGCCAGCAGCATCCGGGACAGGGGAGCCGAGCAGTACTTC
>TRBJ1-5|TRBD1|-|TRBV12-3/TRBV12-4
CASSHPGQGNQPQHF
TGTGCCAGCAGCCATCCGGGACAGGGGAATCAGCCCCAGCATTTT
>TRBJ1-5|TRBD1|many|TRBV20-1
CSASTGRNQPQHF
TGCAGTGCTTCGACAGGGCGGAATCAGCCCCAGCATTTT
>TRBJ2-5|TRBD1|many|TRBV7-6
CASSSGTGIETQYF
TGTGCCAGCAGCTCGGGGACAGGGATAGAGACCCAGTACTTC
>TRBJ2-3|TRBD2|many|TRBV4-2
CASSQGASGGSSDTQYF
TGTGCCAGCAGCCAAGGGGCCAGCGGGGGGAGTTCAGATACGCAGTATTTT
>TRBJ2-3|TRBD1|few|TRBV15
CATSRTTGDEADTQYF
TGTGCCACCAGCAGGACCACAGGGGATGAGGCAGATACGCAGTATTTT
>TRBJ2-3|-|few|TRBV24-1
CATSEYGLPSTDTQYF
TGTGCCACCAGCGAATACGGACTACCCAGCACAGATACGCAGTATTTT
>TRBJ2-1|TRBD2|-|TRBV5-1
CASSLDSGRADNEQFF
TGCGCCAGCAGCTTGGACAGCGGGAGGGCCGACAATGAGCAGTTCTTC
>TRBJ2-1|-|-|TRBV6-1
CASSEKRIRVTSNNEQFF
TGTGCCAGCAGTGAAAAAAGGATAAGAGTAACTAGCAACAATGAGCAGTTCTTC
>TRBJ1-6|TRBD1|many|TRBV14
CASRLGTGLNSPLHF
TGTGCCAGCAGACTAGGGACAGGACTTAATTCACCCCTCCACTTT
>TRBJ2-2|-|few|TRBV12-3/TRBV12-4
CASTQGILVGELFF
TGTGCCAGCACCCAGGGGATTCTAGTCGGGGAGCTGTTTTTT
>TRBJ2-5|-|many|TRBV6-2/TRBV6-3
CASSYGPRRSETQYF
TGTGCCAGCAGTTACGGACCCCGCAGGTCCGAGACCCAGTACTTC
>TRBJ2-5|-|-|TRBV29-1
CSVEDRFETQYF
TGCAGCGTTGAAGATCGTTTCGAGACCCAGTACTTC
>TRBJ2-2|-|few|TRBV28
CASSFRVTGELFF
TGTGCCAGCAGTTTTAGAGTAACCGGGGAGCTGTTTTTT
>TRBJ2-1|-|-|TRBV6-1
CASGAGSSYNEQFF
TGTGCCAGCGGTGCAGGAAGCTCCTACAATGAGCAGTTCTTC
>TRBJ2-7|TRBD1|-|TRBV30
CASGTGRYEQYF
TGTGCCTCGGGGACAGGGAGGTACGAGCAGTACTTC
>TRBJ2-5|-|few|TRBV20-1
CSATRRKETQYF
TGCAGTGCTACTAGAAGGAAAGAGACCCAGTACTTC